One sample yielded the 23 T cell receptor beta chains listed below, sequenced in a study of OX40 agonist ivuxolimab in advanced cancers. Library preparation employed the immunoSEQ multiplex PCR assay. TCRdb's version of the immuneACCESS table is confined to in-frame rearrangements and falls short of the full clone set. An unresolved V gene accounts for under half of the shortfall where checked; the remainder is of unknown origin. Recorded for this sample are under 9,000 clones; 70% to 80% of them occurred a single time. The top ten constitute under 20% of the sample. Sequences were derived from CD4+ or CD8+ T cells sorted from blood, sampled in a trial of the OX40 agonist ivuxolimab. The receptors derive from an adult with an advanced solid tumor such as melanoma, head and neck, liver or kidney cancer.

CDR3 sequence: CASSPWDRSYNEQFF. The CDR3, as DNA: TGTGCCAGCAGCCCCTGGGACAGAAGCTACAATGAGCAGTTCTTC. The rearrangement links TRBV5-4 to TRBJ2-1, with 7 bases identical to TRBD1. The CDR3 covers 15 residues. In germline, CDR1 is SGHNT, CDR2 YYREEE (reference sequence). V was clipped by 4 bases and J by 3 bases; unmatched bases: 7. Full variable domain (rest looked up from reference TRBV5-4 and TRBJ2-1): ETGVTQSPTHLIKTRGQQVTLRCSSQSGHNTVSWYQQALGQGPQFIFQYYREEENGRGNFPPRFSGLQFPNYSSELNVNALELDDSALYLCASSPWDRSYNEQFFGPGTRLTVL.

The gene calls are TRBV5-6 and TRBJ2-1; 7 nucleotides line up with TRBD2. Unmatched junction bases numbered 10, after V lost 1 base and J lost 3 bases. Germline CDR1 SGHDT, CDR2 YYEEEE. The CDR3 is 17 amino acids. CDR3 residues: CASSLSWSSGFYNEQFF. The CDR3 DNA reads as TGTGCCAGCAGCTTGTCCTGGTCTAGCGGCTTCTACAATGAGCAGTTCTTC.

The CDR3 region has the DNA TGTGCCACTTGGGGGGGGCTAGCAGGGAAAGAGACCCAGTACTTC. This codes for CATWGGLAGKETQYF. The J gene is TRBJ2-5, the V gene TRBV7-2; a possible D gene is TRBD2 (7 bases). The V gene lost 10 bases and the J gene lost 3 bases, with 21 bases spanning the gap. The CDR3 totals 15 residues. CDR1 is SGHTA, CDR2 FQGNSA, per germline.

V is TRBV5-1 and J is TRBJ2-7; D remains ambiguous. The CDR3 totals 12 residues. CDR1 and CDR2 from the germline V gene are SGHRS and YFSETQ. Trimming shortened V by 5 bases and J by 4 bases, and 10 bases separated the two germline ends. The CDR3 reads CASRASSYEQYF. As DNA, the CDR3 is TGCGCCAGCAGGGCCTCCAGTTACGAGCAGTACTTC.

This chain connects TRBV7-2 to TRBJ1-1; no clear D. V was trimmed by 5 bases and J by 2 bases, leaving 9 bases between them. This CDR3 comprises 13 residues. CDR1 and CDR2 (germline): SGHTA, FQGNSA. The CDR3 is CASSPGPNTEAFF. Here the CDR3 DNA reads TGTGCCAGCAGCCCAGGCCCCAACACTGAAGCTTTCTTT.

This clone occurred a few times. This sequence joins TRBV6-6 and TRBJ1-1, with D possibly matching TRBD1 (5 bases). Germline CDR1 and CDR2: MNHNY and SVGAGI (reference sequence). Between the trimmed V and J ends, which lost 8 bases and 5 bases, there was a span of 18 bases. The CDR3 contains 14 residues. The CDR3 reads CASLSRGSRTEAFF. DNA of the CDR3: TGTGCCAGCCTCTCAAGGGGTTCTCGGACTGAAGCTTTCTTT.

The genes are TRBV5-4 and TRBJ2-3; 10 nucleotides agree with TRBD2. Germline V gene sequence: CDR1 SGHNT, CDR2 YYREEE (reference sequence). The CDR3 has 14 residues. V lost 2 bases and J lost 6; bases outside the gene matches: 3. CDR3 sequence: CASSLAGGPDTQYF. The CDR3 nucleotides are TGTGCCAGCAGCTTAGCGGGGGGGCCCGATACGCAGTATTTT.

This clone was detected only a few times. The same CDR3 is also encoded by other DNA sequences in this sample. The chain employs TRBV11-2 and TRBJ2-1, with D perhaps TRBD1 or TRBD2 (5 bases each). Deletions cut 0 bases from V and 10 bases from J, with 10 bases between. This CDR3 spans 13 amino acids. The germline V gene encodes CDR1 SGHAT and CDR2 FQNNGV. For the CDR3, the DNA is TGTGCCAGCAGCTTAGATCTAGCAGGGGAGCAGTTCTTC. The encoded protein is CASSLDLAGEQFF.

The chain uses TRBV19 and TRBJ2-7; no reliable D call. The V end lost 3 bases, the J end lost 6 bases, and 15 bases lay between the germline ends. Germline assignment: CDR1 LNHDA and CDR2 SQIVND (reference sequence). The CDR3 loop spans 14 amino acids. The CDR3 region has the DNA TGTGCCAGTAGTATCCCCGGACGGACGTTCGAGCAGTACTTC. This codes for CASSIPGRTFEQYF.

V and J are TRBV11-3 and TRBJ1-5; 9 bases are shared with TRBD1. The CDR3 covers 15 residues. The germline gives CDR1 SGHNT, CDR2 YENEEA. The V and J ends lost 3 bases and 7 bases, in that order; junction bases with no gene match: 7. The CDR3 region is CASSFRDRVEQPQHF. CDR3 nucleotide sequence: TGTGCCAGCAGCTTCCGGGACAGGGTCGAGCAGCCCCAGCATTTT.

J is TRBJ1-4 and V is TRBV5-5; 7 bases line up with TRBD1. CDR3 length equals 14 residues. The germline V gene encodes CDR1 SGHKS and CDR2 YYEKEE (reference sequence). The V segment lost 5 bases and the J segment 8 bases; nucleotides outside the gene matches: 9. The CDR3 region has the DNA TGTGCCAGCAGGGGGGACAGTGTTAAAGAAAAACTGTTTTTT. It specifies CASRGDSVKEKLFF. The full variable domain, completed using reference TRBV5-5 and TRBJ1-4, is DAGVTQSPTHLIKTRGQQVTLRCSPISGHKSVSWYQQVLGQGPQFIFQYYEKEERGRGNFPDRFSARQFPNYSSELNVNALLLGDSALYLCASRGDSVKEKLFFGSGTQLSVL.

V gene TRBV6-1 combines with J gene TRBJ2-1, with 11 bases matching TRBD2. Germline assignment: CDR1 MNHNS and CDR2 SASEGT. V shed 6 bases, J shed 8 bases, and the junction held 9 bases outside the gene matches. This CDR3 contains 15 residues. CDR3 DNA sequence: TGTGCCAGCAGCGTACTAGCGGGAGAGGAGGATGAGCAGTTCTTC. It translates to CASSVLAGEEDEQFF.

The J gene is TRBJ2-2, the V gene TRBV6-5, with no clear D. V was trimmed by 5 bases and J by 0 bases, leaving 4 bases between them. CDR1 MNHEY and CDR2 SVGAGI come from the germline V gene. This CDR3 has 13 amino acids. Written as DNA, the CDR3 is TGTGCCAGCAGTCCAGCGAACACCGGGGAGCTGTTTTTT. Protein: CASSPANTGELFF.

The chain employs TRBV16 and TRBJ2-7; D unclear. The V end lost 1 base, the J end lost 3 bases, and 4 bases lay between the germline ends. The CDR3 is made up of 12 amino acids. Germline V gene lookup returns CDR1 KGHSY and CDR2 FQNENV. As DNA, the CDR3 is TGTGCCAGCAGCCAATGGAGCTACGAGCAGTACTTC. Protein sequence: CASSQWSYEQYF.

The gene calls are TRBV7-8 and TRBJ2-7; 8 bases are a match to TRBD2. V was pared by 4 bases and J by 3 bases, with 2 bases of the junction left unmatched. There are 13 residues in the CDR3. Germline CDR1 is SGHVS and CDR2 is FQNEAQ. Here the CDR3 DNA reads TGTGCCAGCAGCTCCGGGACTAGCTACGAGCAGTACTTC. It encodes CASSSGTSYEQYF.

V and J are TRBV20-1 and TRBJ2-1; a possible D gene is TRBD2 (5 bases). Germline assignment: CDR1 DFQATT and CDR2 SNEGSKA (reference sequence). Trimming removed 3 bases from V and 13 bases from J, with 13 bases in between. The CDR3 covers 11 residues. CDR3 sequence (DNA): TGCAGTGCTAGGGTCACCCCGGGACAGTTCTTC. Translated: CSARVTPGQFF.

The chain has TRBV21-1 and TRBJ2-1; the table assigns TRBD1, which was not confirmed against the DNA. TRBV21-1 is an annotated pseudogene. The CDR3 totals 20 residues. The CDR3 loop reads CASSWTGGSPNGLTYNEQFF. The CDR3 DNA reads TGTGCCAGCTCGTGGACAGGGGGCTCCCCAAACGGACTGACCTACAATGAGCAGTTCTTC.

The rearrangement uses TRBV28 and TRBJ2-4; TRBD1 matches at 8 bases. Germline V CDR1 and CDR2: MDHEN, SYDVKM. Trimming cost V 5 bases and J 2 bases; bases outside gene matches: 11. The CDR3 consists of 17 residues. In DNA, the CDR3 is TGTGCCAGCAGTCCAGGGGGCGCGGATAAGACCAAAAACATTCAGTACTTC. As protein: CASSPGGADKTKNIQYF.

This chain connects TRBV6-4 to TRBJ2-3; TRBD2 matches 14 bases. With 0 bases clipped from V and 4 bases from J, the junction kept 0 bases outside the gene matches. CDR3 length: 16 amino acids. The germline gives CDR1 MRHNA, CDR2 SNTAGT. The DNA of the CDR3 is TGTGCCAGCAGTGACTCGACTAGCGGGGGGGCAGATACGCAGTATTTT. Its protein product is CASSDSTSGGADTQYF.

The chain carries TRBV4-1 and TRBJ1-2; D unresolved. Germline V gene sequence: CDR1 MGHRA, CDR2 YSYEKL. The CDR3 covers 13 residues. V lost 0 bases, J lost 3 bases, and 5 bases lay in between. Here the CDR3 DNA reads TGCGCCAGCAGCCAAGAGGGATACTATGGCTACACCTTC. Protein: CASSQEGYYGYTF.

This chain links TRBV7-6 with TRBJ2-7; the match to TRBD1 covers 7 bases. Germline V CDR1 and CDR2: SGHVS, FNYEAQ. CDR3 length: 13 residues. V was clipped by 7 bases and J by 3 bases; unmatched bases: 6. This CDR3 reads CASNEGTDYEQYF. CDR3 coding DNA: TGTGCCAGCAACGAGGGGACAGACTACGAGCAGTACTTC.

The chain carries TRBV9 and TRBJ2-3, with TRBD2 identical over 12 bases. The CDR3 sequence is 16 residues long. The V gene end was trimmed by 4 bases and the J gene end by 2 bases; junction bases not matched to a gene: 5. Germline CDR1 reads SGDLS; CDR2 reads YYNGEE. The CDR3 region is CASSFGTSGYTDTQYF. The CDR3, as DNA: TGTGCCAGCAGCTTCGGGACTAGCGGGTACACAGATACGCAGTATTTT.

This clone was counted once. V and J are TRBV7-8 and TRBJ1-2; D is ambiguous. V gave up 0 bases and J gave up 6 bases, with 5 bases separating them. This CDR3 region has 12 residues. CDR1 and CDR2 from the germline V gene are SGHVS and FQNEAQ. The CDR3 bases are TGTGCCAGCAGCTTAGCCTCAGATGGCTACACCTTC. Its translation: CASSLASDGYTF.